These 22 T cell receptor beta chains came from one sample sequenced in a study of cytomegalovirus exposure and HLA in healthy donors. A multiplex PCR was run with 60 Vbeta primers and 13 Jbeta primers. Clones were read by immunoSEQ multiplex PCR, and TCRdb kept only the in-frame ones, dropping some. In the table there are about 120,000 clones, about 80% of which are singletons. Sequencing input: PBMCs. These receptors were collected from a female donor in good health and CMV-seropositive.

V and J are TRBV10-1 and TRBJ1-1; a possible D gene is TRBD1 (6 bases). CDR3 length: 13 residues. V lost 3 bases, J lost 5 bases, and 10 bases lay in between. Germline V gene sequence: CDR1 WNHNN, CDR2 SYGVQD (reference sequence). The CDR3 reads CASSDGQGTEAFF. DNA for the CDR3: TGCGCCAGCAGTGATGGGCAGGGGACTGAAGCTTTCTTT.

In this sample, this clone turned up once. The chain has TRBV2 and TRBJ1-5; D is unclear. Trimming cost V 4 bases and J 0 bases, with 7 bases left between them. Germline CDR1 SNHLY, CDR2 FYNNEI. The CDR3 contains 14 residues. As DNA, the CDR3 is TGTGCCAGCAGTGCCATCTATAGCAATCAGCCCCAGCATTTT. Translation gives CASSAIYSNQPQHF.

CDR3: CASSLEAGSNYGYTF. Written as DNA, the CDR3 is TGCGCCAGCAGCTTGGAGGCAGGCTCTAACTATGGCTACACCTTC. The chain links TRBV5-1 to TRBJ1-2; D is undetermined. CDR1 and CDR2 (germline): SGHRS, YFSETQ. CDR3 length equals 15 residues. V was pared by 0 bases and J by 0 bases, with 9 bases between.

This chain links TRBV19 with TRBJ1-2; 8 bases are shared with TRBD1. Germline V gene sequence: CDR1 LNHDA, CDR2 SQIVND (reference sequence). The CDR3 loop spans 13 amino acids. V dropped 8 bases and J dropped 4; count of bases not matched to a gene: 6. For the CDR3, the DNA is TGTGCCAGTGGGACAGGCCCCTTCTATGGCTACACCTTC. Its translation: CASGTGPFYGYTF.

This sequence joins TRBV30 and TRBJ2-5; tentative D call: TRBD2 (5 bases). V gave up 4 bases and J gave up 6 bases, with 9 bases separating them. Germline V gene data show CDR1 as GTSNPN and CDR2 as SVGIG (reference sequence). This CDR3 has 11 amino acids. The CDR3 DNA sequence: TGTGCCTGGACTGCCGGGAAGACCCAGTACTTC. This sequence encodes CAWTAGKTQYF.

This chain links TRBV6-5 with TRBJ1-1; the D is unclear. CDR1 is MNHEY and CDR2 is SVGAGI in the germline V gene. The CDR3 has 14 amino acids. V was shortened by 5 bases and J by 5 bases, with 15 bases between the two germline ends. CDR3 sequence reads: CASSQSQAGTEAFF. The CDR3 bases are TGTGCCAGCAGTCAGTCGCAGGCGGGAACTGAAGCTTTCTTT.

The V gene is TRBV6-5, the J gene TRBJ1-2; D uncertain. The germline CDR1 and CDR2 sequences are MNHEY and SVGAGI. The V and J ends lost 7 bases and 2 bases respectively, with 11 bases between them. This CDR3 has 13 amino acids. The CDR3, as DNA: TGTGCCAGCACAGCCACAGAGAACTATGGCTACACCTTC. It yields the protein CASTATENYGYTF.

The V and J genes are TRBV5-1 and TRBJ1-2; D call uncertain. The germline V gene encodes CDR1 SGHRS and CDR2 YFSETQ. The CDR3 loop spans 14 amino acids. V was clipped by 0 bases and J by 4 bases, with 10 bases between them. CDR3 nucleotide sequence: TGCGCCAGCAGCTTGGCCTATCCTAGCTATGGCTACACCTTC. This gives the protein CASSLAYPSYGYTF.

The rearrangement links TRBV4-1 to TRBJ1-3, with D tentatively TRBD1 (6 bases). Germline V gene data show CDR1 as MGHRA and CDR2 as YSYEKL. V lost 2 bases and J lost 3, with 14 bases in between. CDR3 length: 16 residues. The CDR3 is CASSQHPRGYGNTIYF. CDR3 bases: TGCGCCAGCAGCCAACACCCCAGGGGTTATGGAAACACCATATATTTT.

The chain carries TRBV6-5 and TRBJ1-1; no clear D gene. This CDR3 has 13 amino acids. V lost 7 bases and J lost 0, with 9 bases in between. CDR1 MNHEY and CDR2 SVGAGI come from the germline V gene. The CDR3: CASTQALNTEAFF. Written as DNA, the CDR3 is TGTGCCAGCACCCAGGCATTGAACACTGAAGCTTTCTTT.

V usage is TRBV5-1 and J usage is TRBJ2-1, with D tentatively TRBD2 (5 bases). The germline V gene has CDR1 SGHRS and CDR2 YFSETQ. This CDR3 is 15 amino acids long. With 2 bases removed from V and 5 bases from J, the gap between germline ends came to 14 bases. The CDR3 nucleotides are TGCGCCAGCAGCTTTTCGCTAGCTGGAGACAATGAGCAGTTCTTC. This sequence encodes CASSFSLAGDNEQFF.

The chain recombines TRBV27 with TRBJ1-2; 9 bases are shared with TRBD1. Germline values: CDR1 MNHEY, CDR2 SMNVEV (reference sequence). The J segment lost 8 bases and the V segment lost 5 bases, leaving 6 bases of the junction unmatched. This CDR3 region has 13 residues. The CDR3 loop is CASSDTGGRGYTF. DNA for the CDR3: TGTGCCAGCAGTGATACAGGGGGCAGGGGCTACACCTTC.

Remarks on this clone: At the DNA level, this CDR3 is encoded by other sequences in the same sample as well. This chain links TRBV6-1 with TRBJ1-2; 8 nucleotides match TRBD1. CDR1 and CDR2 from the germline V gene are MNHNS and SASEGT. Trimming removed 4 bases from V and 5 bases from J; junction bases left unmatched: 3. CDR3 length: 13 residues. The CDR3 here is CASSAGGAYGYTF. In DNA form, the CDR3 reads TGTGCCAGCAGTGCAGGGGGCGCATATGGCTACACCTTC.

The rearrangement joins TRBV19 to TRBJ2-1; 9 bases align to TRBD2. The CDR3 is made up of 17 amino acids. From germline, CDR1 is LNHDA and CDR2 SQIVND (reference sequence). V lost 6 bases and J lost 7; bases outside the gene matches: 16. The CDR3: CASSPPRGAGGMNEQFF. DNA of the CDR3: TGTGCCAGTAGCCCACCCAGGGGAGCGGGGGGCATGAATGAGCAGTTCTTC.

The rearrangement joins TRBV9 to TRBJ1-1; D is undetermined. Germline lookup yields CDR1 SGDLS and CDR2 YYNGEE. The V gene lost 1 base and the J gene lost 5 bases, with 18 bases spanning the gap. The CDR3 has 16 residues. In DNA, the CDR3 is TGTGCCAGCAGCGTAAACCCTGAGGGCCTCGGGACTGAAGCTTTCTTT. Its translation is CASSVNPEGLGTEAFF.

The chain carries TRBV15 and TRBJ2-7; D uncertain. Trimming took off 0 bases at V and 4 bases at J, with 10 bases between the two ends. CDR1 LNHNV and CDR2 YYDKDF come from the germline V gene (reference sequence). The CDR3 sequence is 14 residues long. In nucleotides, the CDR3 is TGTGCCACCAGCAGAGATAACGGAGCATACGAGCAGTACTTC. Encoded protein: CATSRDNGAYEQYF.

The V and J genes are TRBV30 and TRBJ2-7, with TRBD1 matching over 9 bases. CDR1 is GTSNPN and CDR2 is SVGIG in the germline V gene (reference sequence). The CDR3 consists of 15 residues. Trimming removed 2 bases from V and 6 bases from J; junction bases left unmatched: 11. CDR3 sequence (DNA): TGTGCCTGGAGTCCCTTTTCCGGGACAGGGCGCGAGCAGTACTTC. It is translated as CAWSPFSGTGREQYF.

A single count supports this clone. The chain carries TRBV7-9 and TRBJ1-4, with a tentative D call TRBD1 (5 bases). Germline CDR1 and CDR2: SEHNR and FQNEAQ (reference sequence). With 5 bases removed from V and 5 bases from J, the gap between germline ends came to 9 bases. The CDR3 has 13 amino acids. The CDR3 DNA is TGTGCCAGCAGCCCGACAGCAAATGAAAAACTGTTTTTT. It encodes CASSPTANEKLFF.

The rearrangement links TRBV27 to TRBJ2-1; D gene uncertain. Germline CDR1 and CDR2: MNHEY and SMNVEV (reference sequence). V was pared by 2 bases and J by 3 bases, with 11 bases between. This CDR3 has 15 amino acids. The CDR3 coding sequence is TGTGCCAGCAGTTTAAACTCGACTGACTACAATGAGCAGTTCTTC. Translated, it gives CASSLNSTDYNEQFF.

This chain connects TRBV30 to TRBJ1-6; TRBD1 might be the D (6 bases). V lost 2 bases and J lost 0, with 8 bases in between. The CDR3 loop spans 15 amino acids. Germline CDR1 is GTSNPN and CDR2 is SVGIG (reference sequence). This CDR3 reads CAWSWGRSYNSPLHF. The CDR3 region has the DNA TGTGCCTGGAGTTGGGGGCGCTCCTATAATTCACCCCTCCACTTT.

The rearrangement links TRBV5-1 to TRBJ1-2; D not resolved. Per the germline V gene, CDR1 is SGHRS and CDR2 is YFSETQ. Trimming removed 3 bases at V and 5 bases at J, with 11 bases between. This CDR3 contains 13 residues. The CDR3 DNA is TGCGCCAGCAGCTCCGGGTCGCGTTATGGCTACACCTTC. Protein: CASSSGSRYGYTF.

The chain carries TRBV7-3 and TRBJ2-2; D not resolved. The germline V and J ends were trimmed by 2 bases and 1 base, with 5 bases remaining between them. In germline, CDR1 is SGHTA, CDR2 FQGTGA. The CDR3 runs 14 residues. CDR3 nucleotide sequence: TGTGCCAGCAGCTTAGGCCAGAACACCGGGGAGCTGTTTTTT. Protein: CASSLGQNTGELFF.